The rows below give T cell receptor beta chains drawn from one sample of a study of OX40 agonist ivuxolimab in advanced cancers. Repertoires were generated with immunoSEQ multiplex PCR, while TCRdb's copy carries only in-frame clones and drops some. The profile shows 65,000 to 75,000 clones, 82% of them singletons. Sequencing was performed on CD4+ or CD8+ T cells sorted from blood, taken in a trial of the OX40 agonist ivuxolimab. The receptors here all came from an adult with an advanced solid tumor such as melanoma, head and neck, liver or kidney cancer. The CDR3 runs from the conserved cysteine through the conserved F or W. D genes are given only for firm matches. For some rows the clone size is stated as once, few or many, or as a class when expanded; others skip it.

d_gene,abundance,j_gene,v_gene,CDR3nt,CDR3aa
-,few,TRBJ1-2,TRBV6-6,TGTGCCAGCACCCTCCGGTACAACTATGGCTACACCTTC,CASTLRYNYGYTF
-,once,TRBJ1-3,TRBV7-9,TGTGCCAGCAGCTTAGCAGGGGCCGGAAACACCATATATTTT,CASSLAGAGNTIYF
-,-,TRBJ2-7,TRBV2,TGTGCCAGCAGTGAAACCTACGAGCAGTACTTC,CASSETYEQYF
-,-,TRBJ2-4,TRBV4-1,TGCGCCAGCAGCCATGATTCCGGGGGCGGGGTTCAGTACTTC,CASSHDSGGGVQYF
-,-,TRBJ1-1,TRBV21-1,TGTGCCAGCAGCAAAGATCCTCGACTTGGCTCGAACACTGAAGCTTTCTTT,CASSKDPRLGSNTEAFF
TRBD1,-,TRBJ1-2,TRBV6-5,TGTGCCACCATGCTTCGGACAGGGGGCCACTATGGCTACACCTTC,CATMLRTGGHYGYTF
-,-,TRBJ2-5,TRBV14,TGTGCCAGCAGTCAAGGAGTCCCCGGACAGATGAGGAACCAGTACTTC,CASSQGVPGQMRNQYF
-,-,TRBJ2-4,TRBV5-6,TGTGCCAGCAGCCGGGGGAGTTTTGCCAAAAACATTCAGTACTTC,CASSRGSFAKNIQYF
-,-,TRBJ2-1,TRBV10-1,TGCGCCAGCAGGGCAGGGGCAGTGGATGAGCAGTTCTTC,CASRAGAVDEQFF
-,-,TRBJ1-2,TRBV18,TGTGCCAGCTCACCAGAACCCCTCTATGGCTACACCTTC,CASSPEPLYGYTF
-,-,TRBJ1-2,TRBV9,TGTGCCAGCAGCGTAGGAGTTGAACGAACGGGCGGCTACACCTTC,CASSVGVERTGGYTF
-,-,TRBJ1-1,TRBV12-5,TGTGCTAGTGGTATCGGGGGCACTGAAGCTTTCTTT,CASGIGGTEAFF
-,-,TRBJ1-1,TRBV18,TGTGCCAGCTCACCGATAAACCAAGACAGGAGGAGGGCTTTCTTT,CASSPINQDRRRAFF
-,-,TRBJ1-5,TRBV30,TGTGCCTGGAGTACGCCAGGGCTTCAATCGGGGCCCCAGCATTTT,CAWSTPGLQSGPQHF
-,-,TRBJ2-1,TRBV6-4,TGTGCCAGCAGTGTCGGTCCAAAGGGGGCGGGAGTAATTCGGGAGCAGTTCTTC,CASSVGPKGAGVIREQFF
TRBD2,-,TRBJ2-1,TRBV11-2,TGTGCCAGCAGCTCGGCGGGACTAAAACGTTACAATGAGCAGTTCTTC,CASSSAGLKRYNEQFF
-,-,TRBJ2-3,TRBV5-4,TGTGCCACCACCTCCACAGATACGCAGTATTTT,CATTSTDTQYF
-,-,TRBJ1-1,TRBV5-1,TGCGCCAGCAGCTTGTCCCCAGATGTGGTGGCTTTCTTT,CASSLSPDVVAFF
TRBD1,-,TRBJ2-1,TRBV29-1,TGCAGCGCCTTAACAGGGGGCATACGGGGCTCCTACAATGAGCAGTTCTTC,CSALTGGIRGSYNEQFF
TRBD1,-,TRBJ1-2,TRBV27,TGTGCCAGCAGTTCCGACAGGGGGCGGAGCTATGGCTACACCTTC,CASSSDRGRSYGYTF
-,few,TRBJ2-3,TRBV5-6,TGTGCCAGCAGCTCGCCGCTTTCACACACAGATACGCAGTATTTT,CASSSPLSHTDTQYF
-,-,TRBJ1-3,TRBV5-1,TGCGCCAGCAGGGAGGGGTCCCCTCAAAACACCATATATTTT,CASREGSPQNTIYF
-,-,TRBJ1-2,TRBV29-1,TGCAGCGTTGAAGACGCCCCACGGGGGTTTGGCTACACCTTC,CSVEDAPRGFGYTF
-,-,TRBJ2-5,TRBV5-6,TGTGCCAGCAGCTTGGTCACAGAAGAGACCCAGTACTTC,CASSLVTEETQYF
-,-,TRBJ2-5,TRBV5-5,TGTGCCAGCAGCTTGATGATGGGTCAAGAGACCCAGTACTTC,CASSLMMGQETQYF
-,-,TRBJ2-3,TRBV5-1,TGCGCCAGCGGACTCGGGCTCACGACAGATACGCAGTATTTT,CASGLGLTTDTQYF
-,few,TRBJ1-3,TRBV5-1,TGCGCCAGCAGCCGAGAGACGGGAAACACCATATATTTT,CASSRETGNTIYF
-,once,TRBJ1-2,TRBV5-1,TGCGCCAGCAGCTTGAGTCCGATCTATGGCTACACCTTC,CASSLSPIYGYTF
-,-,TRBJ2-7,TRBV28,TGTGCCAGCAGTTTGTACAGCCCGGGAGTGTCTGAGCAGTACTTC,CASSLYSPGVSEQYF
-,-,TRBJ2-1,TRBV28,TGTGCCACCTTCCGAACCGGGACCTACAATGAGCAGTTCTTC,CATFRTGTYNEQFF
TRBD2,once,TRBJ2-1,TRBV5-6,TGTGCCAGCAGCTCCTACCGGACTAGCGTAAAATACAATGAGCAGTTCTTC,CASSSYRTSVKYNEQFF
-,-,TRBJ2-1,TRBV19,TGTGCCAGTAGTAACCGGGACATTGGATTCTACAATGAGCAGTTCTTC,CASSNRDIGFYNEQFF
-,-,TRBJ1-2,TRBV6-1,TGTGCCAGCAGTGAAGCGTCCTTCGGGTATGGCTACACCTTC,CASSEASFGYGYTF
-,once,TRBJ1-1,TRBV5-1,TGCGCCAGCACGGTCCGGGGGCCAAACACTGAAGCTTTCTTT,CASTVRGPNTEAFF
TRBD2,-,TRBJ2-3,TRBV5-4,TGTGCCAGCACGACTAGCGGGAAATCGGGAGATACGCAGTATTTT,CASTTSGKSGDTQYF
-,-,TRBJ1-2,TRBV28,TGTGCCACCAGTTTACGACCGAGAGCTAACTATGGCTACACCTTC,CATSLRPRANYGYTF
-,-,TRBJ2-5,TRBV5-5,TGTGCCAGCAGCCCAGGACAGCCGCAAGAGACCCAGTACTTC,CASSPGQPQETQYF